Below, 10 T cell receptor beta chains from the same sample are listed, as sequenced in a study of spatial heterogeneity in lung cancer. TCRdb re-called the 5' RACE reads through MiXCR, storing one row per CDR3 protein. This sample carries approximately 4,000 distinct CDR3 sequences, 7.5% to 8.5% of them seen once, and the ten largest clones take 50% to 60%. Indicated time point: sample taken at primary tumor resection. Whole RNA, isolated from tumor, nontumor lung or frozen PBMC, was sequenced without prior sorting. The material was PBMCs, obtained at surgery. The receptors derive from a female donor with early-stage non-small cell lung cancer.

This clonotype was counted a few times. This rearrangement joins TRBV6-6 to TRBJ2-7, with D perhaps TRBD2 (5 bases). The length of the CDR3 is 12 residues. Trimming cost V 11 bases and J 5 bases, with 16 bases left between them. The germline CDR1 and CDR2 sequences are MNHNY and SVGAGI (reference sequence). Written as DNA, the CDR3 is TGTGCCGTGAGAGCTAGCATCAACGAGCAGTACTTC. Its protein product is CAVRASINEQYF.

This clonotype was seen repeatedly, ten times or more. The chain carries TRBV10-3 and TRBJ2-3; D call uncertain. The CDR3 has 13 residues. The ends were cut back, 2 bases at V and 6 bases at J, with 9 bases in the middle. Germline V gene data show CDR1 as ENHRY and CDR2 as SYGVKD. This CDR3 reads CAISERAGDTQYF. CDR3 sequence (DNA): TGTGCCATCAGTGAGAGGGCAGGTGATACGCAGTATTTT.

Concerning this clonotype itself: A much larger clone differs by one base, so this may be a read error. The chain recombines TRBV5-1 with TRBJ2-3; possible D gene TRBD1, 6 bases. The CDR3 runs 14 residues. The germline gives CDR1 SGHRS, CDR2 YFSETQ. In DNA, the CDR3 is TGCACCAGCTCGATGACAGGTAGCACAGATACGCAGTATTTT. This encodes CTSSMTGSTDTQYF.

This clonotype is labeled as medium-sized. V usage is TRBV7-3 and J usage is TRBJ2-5; TRBD2 matches 13 bases. CDR1 and CDR2 from the germline V gene are SGHTA and FQGTGA. The CDR3 runs to 14 residues. The V and J ends lost 5 bases and 4 bases, in that order; junction bases with no gene match: 1. The chain's CDR3 is CASSRTSGGETQYF. CDR3 nucleotides: TGTGCCAGCAGCCGGACTAGCGGGGGAGAGACCCAGTACTTC.

The J gene is TRBJ2-1, the V gene TRBV23-1; no firm D call. TRBV23-1 is placed among ORFs of uncertain function. V was shortened by 0 bases and J by 7 bases, with 16 bases between the two germline ends. The CDR3 is 16 amino acids. CDR3 DNA: TGCGCCAGCAGTCAATCGAGGTGTCCCGCATTGAATGAGCAGTTCTTC. It is translated as CASSQSRCPALNEQFF.

This clonotype rates as medium-sized. This chain uses TRBV23-1 with TRBJ2-5, with D hard to call. TRBV23-1 is identified as an open reading frame with a role that is uncertain. This CDR3 spans 14 amino acids. V lost 0 bases and J lost 2, with 7 bases in between. Written as DNA, the CDR3 is TGCGCCAGCAGTCAATCACGGCAGCAAGAGACCCAGTACTTC. Its translation is CASSQSRQQETQYF.

Judged by abundance, this clonotype is medium-sized (0.01 to 0.1%). The CDR3 DNA sequence: TGTGCCAGTACGCGGTTAAACACCGGGGAGCTGTTTTTT. Its protein is CASTRLNTGELFF. The J gene is TRBJ2-2, the V gene TRBV19, with D unresolved. Trimming stripped 7 bases from V and 2 bases from J, with 8 bases between. CDR1 LNHDA and CDR2 SQIVND come from the germline V gene (reference sequence). CDR3 length: 13 amino acids.

The genes are TRBV7-2 and TRBJ2-1; 7 bases line up with TRBD2. Trimming took 5 bases from V and 0 from J; bases not matched to a gene: 10. The CDR3 spans 17 residues. Germline CDR1 is SGHTA and CDR2 is FQGNSA. The CDR3 DNA follows: TGTGCCAGCAGCGGGAGACACGGGACTAACTCCTACAATGAGCAGTTCTTC. Translating gives CASSGRHGTNSYNEQFF. Variable domain in full (rest from reference TRBV7-2 and TRBJ2-1): GAGVSQSPSNKVTEKGKDVELRCDPISGHTALYWYRQSLGQGLEFLIYFQGNSAPDKSGLPSDRFSAERTGGSVSTLTIQRTQQEDSAVYLCASSGRHGTNSYNEQFFGPGTRLTVL.

As regards this clonotype: This may stem from a read error, because a much larger clone lies one nucleotide away. The rearrangement uses TRBV7-2 and TRBJ1-2; unclear D gene. Looked up from germline, CDR1 is SGHTA and CDR2 is FQGNSA. The CDR3 totals 14 residues. CDR3 nucleotides: TGTGTCAGCACCGCAGTAGGGTCTAACTATGGCTACACCTTC. Residues: CVSTAVGSNYGYTF.

This clonotype has a count of ten or more. The chain couples TRBV29-1 to TRBJ2-6; 11 positions agree with TRBD1. Germline-derived CDR1 and CDR2 are SQVTM and ANQGSEA. This CDR3 has 18 amino acids. J gave up 0 bases and V 0 bases, and 4 bases lay outside the gene matches. The CDR3 protein is CSVEDRDRGSSGANVLTF. DNA for the CDR3: TGCAGCGTTGAAGACCGGGACAGGGGGTCCTCTGGGGCCAACGTCCTGACTTTC. The variable domain in full, with the rest retrieved from reference TRBV29-1 and TRBJ2-6, is SAVISQKPSRDICQRGTSLTIQCQVDSQVTMMFWYRQQPGQSLTLIATANQGSEATYESGFVIDKFPISRPNLTFSTLTVSNMSPEDSSIYLCSVEDRDRGSSGANVLTFGAGSRLTVL.